This entry describes one TCR beta chain. Its antigen is not known. Every subset had its genomic DNA shared out evenly among several immunoSEQ plates. Sorted-subset replicate PCRs used 150 to 200 ng of genomic DNA. This amount corresponded to 30,000 to 35,000 T cell genomes. Generated by immunoSEQ multiplex PCR, the TCRdb table keeps only in-frame clones and is missing some. The sample includes around 330,000 clones, approximately 74% seen only once; the top ten take about 9.4%. Germline loops: CDR1 WNHNN, CDR2 SYGVQD (reference sequence). J gave up 4 bases and V 6 bases, and 7 bases lay outside the gene matches. The CDR3 is 15 residues long. This sample was taken from a study of shared clonotypes between healthy human individuals. General observations from the study: Clonotypes not shared had lower generation probabilities than those common to all four donors. Approximately 5.4% of naive CD4 clonotypes were common to several donors.

V gene TRBV10-1 combines with J gene TRBJ2-5; TRBD2 matches 11 bases. The clonotype originates from a man aged 30-40 years in good health. The sequenced sample was memory CD4+ T cells sorted from blood. Sample subset: CD45RA-negative fraction. CDR3 sequence reads: CASRLTSGSLETQYF. CDR3 DNA: TGCGCCAGCAGACTTACTAGCGGGAGTTTAGAGACCCAGTACTTC.